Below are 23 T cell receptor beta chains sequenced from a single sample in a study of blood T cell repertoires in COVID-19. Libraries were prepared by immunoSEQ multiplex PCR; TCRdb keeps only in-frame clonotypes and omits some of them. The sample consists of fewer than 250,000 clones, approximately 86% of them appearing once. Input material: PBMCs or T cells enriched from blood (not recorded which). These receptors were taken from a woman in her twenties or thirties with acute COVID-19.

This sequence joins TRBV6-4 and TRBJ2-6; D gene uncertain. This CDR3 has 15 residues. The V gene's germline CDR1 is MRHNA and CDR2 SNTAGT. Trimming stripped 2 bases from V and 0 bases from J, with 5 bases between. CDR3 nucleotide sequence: TGTGCCAGCAGTGACGAGCTCTCTGGGGCCAACGTCCTGACTTTC. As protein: CASSDELSGANVLTF.

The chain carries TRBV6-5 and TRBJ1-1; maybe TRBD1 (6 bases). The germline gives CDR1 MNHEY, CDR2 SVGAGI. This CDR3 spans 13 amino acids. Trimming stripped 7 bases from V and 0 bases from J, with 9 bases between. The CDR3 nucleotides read TGTGCCAGCAAGTCAGGGGTGAACACTGAAGCTTTCTTT. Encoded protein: CASKSGVNTEAFF.

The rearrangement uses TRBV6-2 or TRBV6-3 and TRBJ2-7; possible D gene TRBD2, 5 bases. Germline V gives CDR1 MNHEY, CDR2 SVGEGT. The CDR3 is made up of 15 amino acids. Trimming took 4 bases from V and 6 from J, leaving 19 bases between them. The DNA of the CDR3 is TGTGCCAGCAGTTCTTCCCCGGGGTCCGGCAGCGAGCAGTACTTC. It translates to CASSSSPGSGSEQYF.

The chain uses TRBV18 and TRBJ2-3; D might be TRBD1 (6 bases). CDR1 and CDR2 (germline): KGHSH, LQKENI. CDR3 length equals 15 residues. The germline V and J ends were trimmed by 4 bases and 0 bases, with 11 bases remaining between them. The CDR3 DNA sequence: TGTGCCAGCTCACTCTTACAGGGTAGCACAGATACGCAGTATTTT. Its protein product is CASSLLQGSTDTQYF.

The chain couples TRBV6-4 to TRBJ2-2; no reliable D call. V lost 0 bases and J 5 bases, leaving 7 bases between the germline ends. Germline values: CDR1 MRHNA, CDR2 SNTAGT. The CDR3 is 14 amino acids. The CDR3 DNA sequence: TGTGCCAGCAGTGACTCGCCCGGGACCGGGGAGCTGTTTTTT. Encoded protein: CASSDSPGTGELFF.

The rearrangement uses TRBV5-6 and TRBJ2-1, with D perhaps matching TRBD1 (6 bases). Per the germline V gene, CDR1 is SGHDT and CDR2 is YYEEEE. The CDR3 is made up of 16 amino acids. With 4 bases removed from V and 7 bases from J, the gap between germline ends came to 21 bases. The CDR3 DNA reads TGTGCCAGCAGCCTTAGAACTGGGCGAAGGGGGAATGAGCAGTTCTTC. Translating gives CASSLRTGRRGNEQFF.

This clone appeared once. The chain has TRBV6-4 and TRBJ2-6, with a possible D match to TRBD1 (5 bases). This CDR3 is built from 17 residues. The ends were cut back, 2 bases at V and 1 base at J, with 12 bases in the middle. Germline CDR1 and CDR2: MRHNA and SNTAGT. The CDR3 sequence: CASSDGREGSGANVLTF. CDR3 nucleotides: TGTGCCAGCAGTGACGGCAGGGAAGGGTCTGGGGCCAACGTCCTGACTTTC.

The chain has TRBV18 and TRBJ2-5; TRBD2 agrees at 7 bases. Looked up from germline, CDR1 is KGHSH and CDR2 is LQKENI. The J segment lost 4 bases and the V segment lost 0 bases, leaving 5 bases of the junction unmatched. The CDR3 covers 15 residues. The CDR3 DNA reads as TGTGCCAGCTCACCACCCGGGGAGGGAGGAGAGACCCAGTACTTC. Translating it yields CASSPPGEGGETQYF.

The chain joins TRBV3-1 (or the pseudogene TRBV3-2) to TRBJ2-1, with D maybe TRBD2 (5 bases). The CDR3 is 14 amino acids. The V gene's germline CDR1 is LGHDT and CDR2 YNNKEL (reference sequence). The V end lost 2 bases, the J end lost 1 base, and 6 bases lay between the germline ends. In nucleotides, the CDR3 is TGTGCCAGCAGCCAACTAGCATCCTACAATGAGCAGTTCTTC. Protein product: CASSQLASYNEQFF.

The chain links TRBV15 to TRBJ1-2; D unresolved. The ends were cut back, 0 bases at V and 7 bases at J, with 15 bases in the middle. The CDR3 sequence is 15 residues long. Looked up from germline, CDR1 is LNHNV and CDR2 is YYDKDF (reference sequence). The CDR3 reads CATSREEGGVRGYTF. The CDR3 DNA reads TGTGCCACCAGCAGAGAGGAGGGTGGAGTGCGTGGCTACACCTTC. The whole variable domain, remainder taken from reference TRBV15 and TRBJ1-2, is DAMVIQNPRYQVTQFGKPVTLSCSQTLNHNVMYWYQQKSSQAPKLLFHYYDKDFNNEADTPDNFQSRRPNTSFCFLDIRSPGLGDTAMYLCATSREEGGVRGYTFGSGTRLTVV.

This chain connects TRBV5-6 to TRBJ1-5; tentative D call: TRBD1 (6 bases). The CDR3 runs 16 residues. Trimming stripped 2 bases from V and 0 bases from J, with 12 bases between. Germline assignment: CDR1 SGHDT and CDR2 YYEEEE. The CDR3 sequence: CASSLRTVYSNQPQHF. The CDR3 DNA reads TGTGCCAGCAGCTTACGGACAGTCTATAGCAATCAGCCCCAGCATTTT.

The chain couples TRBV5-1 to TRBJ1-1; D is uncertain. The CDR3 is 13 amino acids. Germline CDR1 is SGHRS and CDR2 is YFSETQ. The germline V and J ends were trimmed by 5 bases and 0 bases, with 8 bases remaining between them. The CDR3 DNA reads TGCGCCAGCAGGTCGGAGATGAACACTGAAGCTTTCTTT. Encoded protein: CASRSEMNTEAFF. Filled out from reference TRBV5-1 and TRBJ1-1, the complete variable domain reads KAGVTQTPRYLIKTRGQQVTLSCSPISGHRSVSWYQQTPGQGLQFLFEYFSETQRNKGNFPGRFSGRQFSNSRSEMNVSTLELGDSALYLCASRSEMNTEAFFGQGTRLTVV.

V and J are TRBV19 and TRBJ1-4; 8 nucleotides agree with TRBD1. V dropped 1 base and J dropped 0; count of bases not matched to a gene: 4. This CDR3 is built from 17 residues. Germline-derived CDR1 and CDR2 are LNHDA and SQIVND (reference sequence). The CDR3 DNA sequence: TGTGCCAGTAGTATAGGGACAGGGAGGGCAACTAATGAAAAACTGTTTTTT. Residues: CASSIGTGRATNEKLFF.

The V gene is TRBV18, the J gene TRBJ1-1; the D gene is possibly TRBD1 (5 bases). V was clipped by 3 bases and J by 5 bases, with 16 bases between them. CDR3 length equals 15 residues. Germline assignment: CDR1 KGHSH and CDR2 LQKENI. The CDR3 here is CASSPQAGRETEAFF. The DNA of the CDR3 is TGTGCCAGCTCACCCCAGGCAGGGAGGGAAACTGAAGCTTTCTTT.

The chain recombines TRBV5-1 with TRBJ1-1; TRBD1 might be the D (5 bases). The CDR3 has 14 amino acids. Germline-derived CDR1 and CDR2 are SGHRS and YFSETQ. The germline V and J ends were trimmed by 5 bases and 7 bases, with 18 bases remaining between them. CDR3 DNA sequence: TGCGCCAGCAGAGAGGGCTCCCTGGGGGGTGAAGCTTTCTTT. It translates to CASREGSLGGEAFF. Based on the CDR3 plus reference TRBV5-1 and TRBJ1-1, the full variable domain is KAGVTQTPRYLIKTRGQQVTLSCSPISGHRSVSWYQQTPGQGLQFLFEYFSETQRNKGNFPGRFSGRQFSNSRSEMNVSTLELGDSALYLCASREGSLGGEAFFGQGTRLTVV.

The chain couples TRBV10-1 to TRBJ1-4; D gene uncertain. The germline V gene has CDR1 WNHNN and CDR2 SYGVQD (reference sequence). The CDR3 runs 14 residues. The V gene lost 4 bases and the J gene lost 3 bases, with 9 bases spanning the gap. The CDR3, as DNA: TGCGCCAGCAGTGTTGCGCGATCTAATGAAAAACTGTTTTTT. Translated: CASSVARSNEKLFF.

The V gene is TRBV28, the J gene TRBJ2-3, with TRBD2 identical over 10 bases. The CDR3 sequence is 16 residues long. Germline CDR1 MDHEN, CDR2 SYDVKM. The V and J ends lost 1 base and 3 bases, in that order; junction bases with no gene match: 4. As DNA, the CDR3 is TGTGCCAGCAGTTTATCTTTTAGCGGGGGGACAGATACGCAGTATTTT. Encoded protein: CASSLSFSGGTDTQYF.

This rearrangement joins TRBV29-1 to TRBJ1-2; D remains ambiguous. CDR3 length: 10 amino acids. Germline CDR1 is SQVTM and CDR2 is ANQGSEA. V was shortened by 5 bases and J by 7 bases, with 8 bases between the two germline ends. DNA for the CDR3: TGCAGCGTTAAGGAGGGTGGCTACACCTTC. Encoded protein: CSVKEGGYTF.

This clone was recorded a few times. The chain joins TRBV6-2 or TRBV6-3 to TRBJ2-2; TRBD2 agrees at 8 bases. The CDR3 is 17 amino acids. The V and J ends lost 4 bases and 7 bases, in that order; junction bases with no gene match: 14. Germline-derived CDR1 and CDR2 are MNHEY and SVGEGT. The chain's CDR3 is CASSWGRTSLPDGELFF. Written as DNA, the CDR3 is TGTGCCAGCAGTTGGGGGAGGACTAGCCTCCCTGACGGGGAGCTGTTTTTT.

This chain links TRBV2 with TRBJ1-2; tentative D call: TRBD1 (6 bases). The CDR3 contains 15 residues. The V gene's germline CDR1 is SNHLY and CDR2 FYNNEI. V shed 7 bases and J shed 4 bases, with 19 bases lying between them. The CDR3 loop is CASTQDRSRFYGYTF. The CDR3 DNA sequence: TGTGCCAGCACCCAAGACAGGTCCAGATTCTATGGCTACACCTTC.

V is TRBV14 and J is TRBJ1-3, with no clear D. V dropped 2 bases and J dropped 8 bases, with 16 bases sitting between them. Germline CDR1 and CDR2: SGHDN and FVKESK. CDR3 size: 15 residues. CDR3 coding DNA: TGTGCCAGCAGCCAATTGGAGTCGGCTCGGGACACCATATATTTT. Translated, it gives CASSQLESARDTIYF.

This CDR3 is CSATDPPGGNTEAFF. CDR3 bases: TGCAGCGCCACAGACCCACCGGGAGGGAACACTGAAGCTTTCTTT. This sequence joins TRBV29-1 and TRBJ1-1; unclear D gene. V was clipped by 7 bases and J by 1 base, with 19 bases between them. CDR3 length: 15 residues. The germline gives CDR1 SQVTM, CDR2 ANQGSEA.

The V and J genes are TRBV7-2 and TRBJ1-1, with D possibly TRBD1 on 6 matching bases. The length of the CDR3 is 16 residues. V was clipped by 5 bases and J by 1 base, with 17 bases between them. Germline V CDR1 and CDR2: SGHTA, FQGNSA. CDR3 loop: CASSLLPGEGNTEAFF. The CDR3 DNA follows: TGTGCCAGCAGCCTACTCCCAGGGGAAGGGAACACTGAAGCTTTCTTT.